These 21 T cell receptor beta chains share one sample of origin, sequenced in a study of cytomegalovirus exposure and HLA in healthy donors. PCR amplification relied on 60 Vbeta primers (plus 13 Jbeta primers). Profiled with immunoSEQ multiplex PCR; TCRdb holds only in-frame clones, not every one. In the table there are more than 140,000 clones, about 80% of which are singletons. The sequencing sample was made of PBMCs. The receptors were gathered from a woman aged 35 to 49 in good health and CMV-seronegative.

V and J are TRBV19 and TRBJ1-2; D is possibly TRBD1 (5 bases). The V gene lost 6 bases and the J gene lost 2 bases, with 13 bases spanning the gap. Germline values: CDR1 LNHDA, CDR2 SQIVND (reference sequence). CDR3 length: 14 residues. The CDR3 here is CASSTPGGNYGYTF. DNA for the CDR3: TGTGCCAGTAGCACCCCCGGGGGAAACTATGGCTACACCTTC.

This clone appeared a few times. This rearrangement joins TRBV10-3 to TRBJ2-1; a possible D gene is TRBD1 (6 bases). The CDR3 consists of 14 residues. The germline V and J ends were trimmed by 4 bases and 5 bases, with 12 bases remaining between them. Germline CDR1 reads ENHRY; CDR2 reads SYGVKD. CDR3 residues: CAISGGRANNEQFF. CDR3 DNA sequence: TGTGCCATCAGTGGGGGGCGTGCAAACAATGAGCAGTTCTTC.

The genes are TRBV9 and TRBJ1-5; the match to TRBD1 covers 11 bases. Germline trimming cut 4 bases from V and 3 bases from J; bases unmatched to any gene: 6. Germline lookup yields CDR1 SGDLS and CDR2 YYNGEE. The CDR3 is 16 residues long. The CDR3 nucleotides are TGTGCCAGCAGCCCGGGGACAGGGGGACTCAATCAGCCCCAGCATTTT. It encodes CASSPGTGGLNQPQHF.

This clone has only one observation. The rearrangement links TRBV4-2 to TRBJ2-7, with TRBD2 matching over 10 bases. J gave up 4 bases and V 4 bases, and 4 bases lay outside the gene matches. Per the germline V gene, CDR1 is LGHNA and CDR2 is YNFKEQ. The CDR3 consists of 14 residues. CDR3 sequence: CASSPLTSGYEQYF. Written as DNA, the CDR3 is TGTGCCAGCAGCCCCCTGACTAGCGGGTACGAGCAGTACTTC.

The chain combines TRBV6-5 with TRBJ2-1; 8 bases fit TRBD1. Germline values: CDR1 MNHEY, CDR2 SVGAGI. This CDR3 is built from 13 residues. Germline trimming cut 7 bases from V and 9 bases from J; bases unmatched to any gene: 8. This CDR3 is CASTGQGRLEQFF. CDR3 nucleotides: TGTGCCAGCACCGGACAGGGTCGCCTTGAGCAGTTCTTC.

The rearrangement links TRBV21-1 to TRBJ1-1; the D call TRBD1 from the table was never checked on the DNA. TRBV21-1 is shown as a pseudogene. The length of the CDR3 is 15 residues. CDR3 nucleotides: TGTGCCAGCAGCAAAGGAGGGCAGGGGATTACTGAAGCTTTCTTT. Translating gives CASSKGGQGITEAFF.

The chain is built from TRBV2 and TRBJ2-1; 9 positions agree with TRBD1. Looked up from germline, CDR1 is SNHLY and CDR2 is FYNNEI. V shed 9 bases and J 0 bases; nucleotides not matched to a gene: 6. This CDR3 is 15 amino acids long. CDR3 sequence reads: CARSQDRGSYNEQFF. DNA of the CDR3: TGTGCCAGAAGCCAGGACAGGGGCTCCTACAATGAGCAGTTCTTC.

In this sample, this clone turned up once. Here the CDR3 DNA reads TGTGCCAGCAGGGGGACTAGCGGGCCCTACAATGAGCAGTTCTTC. This translates into CASRGTSGPYNEQFF. The genes are TRBV25-1 and TRBJ2-1; TRBD2 agrees at 12 bases. Germline V CDR1 and CDR2: MGHDK, SYGVNS. V trimming: 6 bases; J trimming: 2 bases; junction bases outside the gene matches: 2. The CDR3 is 15 residues long.

The V and J genes are TRBV7-6 and TRBJ1-3, with 7 nucleotides matching TRBD1. The CDR3 is 16 amino acids. V gave up 6 bases and J gave up 0 bases; unmatched junction bases: 8. Germline values: CDR1 SGHVS, CDR2 FNYEAQ. The CDR3 loop is CASSGDSPISGNTIYF. Written as DNA, the CDR3 is TGTGCCAGCAGTGGGGACAGTCCGATCTCTGGAAACACCATATATTTT.

This rearrangement joins TRBV23-1 to TRBJ2-7; tentatively, D is TRBD2 (6 bases). TRBV23-1 falls under the ORF class, with uncertain function. Trimming left V 4 bases short and J 0 bases short, with 13 bases between. This CDR3 contains 15 residues. The CDR3 is CASSRDSRVSYEQYF. DNA of the CDR3: TGCGCCAGCAGTCGGGACTCCAGGGTCTCCTACGAGCAGTACTTC.

The rearrangement joins TRBV7-9 to TRBJ2-7; tentative D call: TRBD2 (6 bases). CDR3 length: 14 residues. CDR1 is SEHNR and CDR2 is FQNEAQ in the germline V gene (reference sequence). Trimming stripped 5 bases from V and 0 bases from J, with 11 bases between. Here the CDR3 DNA reads TGTGCCAGCAGCCCCCGGGAGAGCTCCTACGAGCAGTACTTC. It specifies CASSPRESSYEQYF.

The gene calls are TRBV18 and TRBJ1-1, with D possibly being TRBD1 (5 bases). Germline lookup yields CDR1 KGHSH and CDR2 LQKENI. The CDR3 is made up of 14 amino acids. Trimming shortened V by 5 bases and J by 0 bases, and 10 bases separated the two germline ends. Here the CDR3 DNA reads TGTGCCAGCTCAGCCGACAGCTTGAACACTGAAGCTTTCTTT. Its translation is CASSADSLNTEAFF.

V gene TRBV7-9 combines with J gene TRBJ2-1, with D perhaps matching TRBD2 (5 bases). Trimming stripped 4 bases from V and 0 bases from J, with 19 bases between. In germline, CDR1 is SEHNR, CDR2 FQNEAQ (reference sequence). The CDR3 is 18 residues long. The CDR3 sequence: CASSSLRTARGSYNEQFF. CDR3 coding DNA: TGTGCCAGCAGCTCACTACGGACTGCGAGAGGCTCCTACAATGAGCAGTTCTTC.

This clone appeared once. The V call is TRBV5-1, the J call TRBJ2-3, with a possible D match to TRBD1 (6 bases). CDR1 is SGHRS and CDR2 is YFSETQ in the germline V gene. V was trimmed by 2 bases and J by 0 bases, leaving 10 bases between them. The CDR3 has 15 residues. The CDR3 region has the DNA TGCGCCAGCAGCTTTCGACAGGCTAGCACAGATACGCAGTATTTT. It codes for CASSFRQASTDTQYF. The variable domain in full, with the rest retrieved from reference TRBV5-1 and TRBJ2-3, is KAGVTQTPRYLIKTRGQQVTLSCSPISGHRSVSWYQQTPGQGLQFLFEYFSETQRNKGNFPGRFSGRQFSNSRSEMNVSTLELGDSALYLCASSFRQASTDTQYFGPGTRLTVL.

This chain uses TRBV4-1 with TRBJ1-2; TRBD1 matches at 8 bases. V gave up 3 bases and J gave up 4 bases; unmatched junction bases: 4. The CDR3 is 14 amino acids. Germline values: CDR1 MGHRA, CDR2 YSYEKL. CDR3 bases: TGCGCCAGCAGCCACTCCGACAGGGGCTATGGCTACACCTTC. Encoded protein: CASSHSDRGYGYTF.

The sample holds a few counts of this clone. The V and J genes are TRBV9 and TRBJ2-7, with D perhaps TRBD2 (5 bases). Trimming took 0 bases from V and 2 from J, leaving 21 bases between them. Germline CDR1 and CDR2: SGDLS and YYNGEE. This CDR3 spans 18 amino acids. As DNA, the CDR3 is TGTGCCAGCAGCGTAGCCCCTGGCTCCTATAGCGACCCCTACGAGCAGTACTTC. Encoded protein: CASSVAPGSYSDPYEQYF.

The chain has TRBV15 and TRBJ2-7; D gene uncertain. V dropped 0 bases and J dropped 3 bases, with 6 bases sitting between them. CDR1 and CDR2 from the germline V gene are LNHNV and YYDKDF (reference sequence). The CDR3 is made up of 13 amino acids. CDR3 sequence (DNA): TGTGCCACCAGCAGAGATATCAGCTACGAGCAGTACTTC. Its translation: CATSRDISYEQYF.

V usage is TRBV27 and J usage is TRBJ2-2; TRBD2 might be the D (5 bases). CDR3 length equals 17 residues. Trimming pared 3 bases from V and 4 bases from J, leaving 18 bases between. Germline CDR1 and CDR2: MNHEY and SMNVEV (reference sequence). The CDR3 sequence is CASSFEVPRVITGELFF. CDR3 nucleotide sequence: TGTGCCAGCAGTTTTGAGGTACCGCGGGTCATCACCGGGGAGCTGTTTTTT.

V and J are TRBV18 and TRBJ1-3, with unresolved D. The CDR3 length is 16 residues. V gave up 3 bases and J gave up 0 bases, with 12 bases separating them. Germline V gene lookup returns CDR1 KGHSH and CDR2 LQKENI. This CDR3 reads CASSPSGLNSGNTIYF. The CDR3 DNA reads as TGTGCCAGCTCACCTTCGGGGTTGAACTCTGGAAACACCATATATTTT.

The genes are TRBV7-2 and TRBJ1-1; D unresolved. Germline assignment: CDR1 SGHTA and CDR2 FQGNSA. The CDR3 extends over 18 amino acids. V was clipped by 1 base and J by 4 bases, with 22 bases between them. The DNA of the CDR3 is TGTGCCAGCAGCTTAGGAGGCTCAGTTACCCGATTTGGCACTGAAGCTTTCTTT. This sequence encodes CASSLGGSVTRFGTEAFF.

The chain combines TRBV11-2 with TRBJ2-7, with D possibly being TRBD2 (5 bases). Germline lookup yields CDR1 SGHAT and CDR2 FQNNGV. The V gene lost 5 bases and the J gene lost 5 bases, with 13 bases spanning the gap. The length of the CDR3 is 13 residues. The CDR3 spells CASSPRTFHEQYF. CDR3 coding DNA: TGTGCCAGCAGCCCCCGGACTTTCCACGAGCAGTACTTC.